This T cell receptor (beta chain) originates from a study of T-cell reconstitution after alpha-beta-depleted transplantation in children (dated by TCRdb to 2016 to 2018). As for the study more broadly: T-cell immune reconstitution after TCRalphabeta/CD19-depleted allogeneic hematopoietic cell transplantation in children was quantitatively tracked in the study by means of TCR repertoire profiling.

In its sample, this clonotype was seen a few times. The clone's antigen remains unknown. No base quality values were provided; no much bigger clone lies one nucleotide off. Receptor libraries were prepared by PCR. The sequencer was an Illumina HiSeq 2500. Molecular barcoding was employed in the preparation of TCR libraries, with unique molecular identifiers being used to normalize TCRbeta repertoire quantification. The raw public reads went through TCRdb reprocessing: fastp at Q25, MiXCR clone calling, in-frame beta chains kept. All rows with the same CDR3 protein become a single entry with the most common DNA and genes. This sample is represented by 500,000 or so distinct CDR3 sequences; less than 35% of them were singletons. Of the sample, less than 2.5% falls within the top ten clones. Sample: PBMCs from the stem cell graft donor, taken from the stem cell graft. The source of this sequence is a human donor who donated a stem cell graft to a child with aplastic anemia.

The DNA is TGCGCCAGCAGCTTGGACGGGACATGGGTGACTGAAGCTTTCTTT. Its product reads: CASSLDGTWVTEAFF. This sequence uses TRBV5-1 and TRBJ1-1; the D region possibly corresponds to TRBD1 (6 bases align). Via the germline V gene, CDR1 is SGHRS and CDR2 YFSETQ. At the junction V is shortened by 0 bases and J by 5 bases, with 14 bases in between. The CDR3 sequence holds 15 residues, the cysteine and phenylalanine included. Only the CDR3 portion is preserved as DNA: 45 bases, with reading frame beginning at the first base.